This is a list of T cell receptor beta chains from one sample in a study of cytomegalovirus exposure and HLA in healthy donors. Sequencing was performed with immunoSEQ multiplex PCR; in TCRdb, only in-frame clones are kept and a portion is missing. Of 150,000 to 200,000 clones listed, around four fifths were seen once; the top ten hold over 4%. The source material was PBMCs. The origin of the receptors is a man aged 50 to 60 in good health and CMV-seropositive. Each CDR3 is given with its conserved first and last residue. Each record gives: D gene, clone size, V gene, J gene, CDR3 protein, CDR3 DNA. D genes are given only for firm matches. Clone size is stated in some rows and not others, as once, few, many or a class when expanded.

TRBD2	few	TRBV13	TRBJ2-1	CASSPDAGGSYNEQFF	TGTGCCAGCAGCCCCGACGCGGGGGGTTCCTACAATGAGCAGTTCTTC
TRBD2	few	TRBV6-4	TRBJ2-2	CASSDRGGHTGELFF	TGTGCCAGCAGTGACCGGGGGGGACACACCGGGGAGCTGTTTTTT
.	.	TRBV29-1	TRBJ1-4	CSVNKQGGSNEKLFF	TGCAGCGTTAACAAACAGGGAGGGTCTAATGAAAAACTGTTTTTT
.	.	TRBV14	TRBJ2-1	CASSQDKLDIYNEQFF	TGTGCCAGCAGCCAAGATAAACTAGACATATACAATGAGCAGTTCTTC
TRBD1	.	TRBV9	TRBJ1-2	CASTSNQGAAKGYTF	TGTGCCAGCACCAGCAATCAGGGGGCGGCAAAGGGCTACACCTTC
.	.	TRBV10-3	TRBJ1-1	CAISEVPHGNTEAFF	TGTGCCATCAGTGAGGTCCCCCACGGTAACACTGAAGCTTTCTTT
.	.	TRBV19	TRBJ2-7	CASSMTEQPWYEQYF	TGTGCCAGTAGTATGACGGAACAGCCGTGGTACGAGCAGTACTTC
TRBD2	once	TRBV4-2	TRBJ2-2	CASSLPGTSGGAPNTGELFF	TGTGCCAGCAGCCTCCCCGGGACTAGCGGGGGGGCCCCGAACACCGGGGAGCTGTTTTTT
TRBD2	.	TRBV10-3	TRBJ2-1	CAISGASGRNEQFF	TGTGCCATCAGTGGTGCTAGCGGGAGGAATGAGCAGTTCTTC
TRBD2	.	TRBV25-1	TRBJ2-5	CASQPSGGLQETQYF	TGTGCCAGCCAACCGTCGGGGGGTCTCCAAGAGACCCAGTACTTC
.	few	TRBV9	TRBJ2-6	CASSLFSLGANVLTF	TGTGCCAGCAGCCTATTCTCTCTGGGGGCCAACGTCCTGACTTTC
.	.	TRBV27	TRBJ1-5	CASSLDGGSQPQHF	TGTGCCAGCAGTTTAGACGGGGGAAGTCAGCCCCAGCATTTT
TRBD2	.	TRBV4-2	TRBJ2-4	CASSQAPQGLADGAKNIQYF	TGTGCCAGCAGCCAAGCACCCCAGGGACTAGCGGACGGGGCCAAAAACATTCAGTACTTC
TRBD2	.	TRBV28	TRBJ2-7	CASTPGLAGTYEQYF	TGTGCCAGCACCCCAGGACTAGCGGGGACCTACGAGCAGTACTTC
.	.	TRBV30	TRBJ1-4	CAWSVRRDREKLLF	TGTGCCTGGAGTGTACGGCGGGATCGTGAAAAACTGCTTTTT
.	.	TRBV6-6	TRBJ1-5	CASRSDTYSNQPQHF	TGTGCCAGCAGATCAGACACCTACAGCAATCAGCCCCAGCATTTT
TRBD1	.	TRBV15	TRBJ2-2	CATSRDRQGALAGELFF	TGTGCCACCAGCAGAGATCGACAGGGGGCCTTGGCCGGGGAGCTGTTTTTT
TRBD1	.	TRBV28	TRBJ1-4	CASRQGNEKLFF	TGTGCCAGTAGACAGGGAAATGAAAAACTGTTTTTT
.	.	TRBV19	TRBJ1-1	CASSGAGATEAFF	TGTGCCAGTAGTGGGGCTGGGGCCACTGAAGCTTTCTTT
TRBD2	.	TRBV25-1	TRBJ2-5	CASSDPQAGVQETQYF	TGTGCCAGCAGTGACCCCCAAGCGGGGGTCCAAGAGACCCAGTACTTC
.	.	TRBV30	TRBJ2-2	CAWTTIPGELFF	TGTGCCTGGACTACCATTCCCGGGGAGCTGTTTTTT
.	.	TRBV4-2	TRBJ1-1	CASSQDAVGTEAFF	TGTGCCAGCAGCCAAGATGCGGTTGGGACTGAAGCTTTCTTT
.	.	TRBV14	TRBJ1-1	CASSQGYSLNTEAFF	TGTGCCAGCAGCCAAGGCTACAGCCTAAACACTGAAGCTTTCTTT
TRBD2	.	TRBV7-9	TRBJ2-5	CASSLAAGLQETQYF	TGTGCCAGCAGCTTAGCAGCGGGGCTCCAAGAGACCCAGTACTTC
TRBD1	.	TRBV5-1	TRBJ2-7	CASSLASGDRVYEQYF	TGCGCCAGCAGCTTGGCCTCGGGGGACAGGGTCTACGAGCAGTACTTC
TRBD2	.	TRBV7-9	TRBJ2-1	CASSFSGRAYNEQFF	TGTGCCAGCAGCTTCAGCGGGAGGGCCTACAATGAGCAGTTCTTC
.	.	TRBV6-1	TRBJ2-3	CASSEYFGGSPSTDTQYF	TGTGCCAGCAGTGAATATTTCGGGGGTAGCCCAAGCACAGATACGCAGTATTTT
.	.	TRBV2	TRBJ2-2	CASREIITGELFF	TGTGCCAGCAGGGAAATAATCACCGGGGAGCTGTTTTTT
.	.	TRBV18	TRBJ1-5	CASSPPGGGANQPQHF	TGTGCCAGCTCACCCCCGGGGGGAGGGGCTAATCAGCCCCAGCATTTT
.	.	TRBV7-3	TRBJ2-7	CASSLSEDSYEQYF	TGTGCCAGCAGCTTAAGTGAGGACAGCTACGAGCAGTACTTC
.	.	TRBV28	TRBJ2-7	CASQLAYEQYF	TGTGCCAGCCAACTGGCCTACGAGCAGTACTTC
TRBD2	.	TRBV7-9	TRBJ2-1	CASSFGLAGDEQFF	TGTGCCAGCAGCTTCGGACTAGCGGGAGATGAGCAGTTCTTC
TRBD2	.	TRBV4-1	TRBJ2-7	CASSQEASGRFEQYF	TGCGCCAGCAGCCAAGAAGCTAGCGGGAGATTCGAGCAGTACTTC
TRBD2	.	TRBV18	TRBJ2-3	CASSDRLAGSFDTQYF	TGTGCCAGCTCAGATCGCCTAGCGGGGTCATTTGATACGCAGTATTTT
.	.	TRBV28	TRBJ1-2	CASTTANYGYTF	TGTGCCAGCACTACAGCCAACTATGGCTACACCTTC
TRBD2	.	TRBV6-1	TRBJ2-7	CASSGGLAGMSYEQYF	TGTGCCAGCAGTGGCGGACTAGCGGGGATGTCCTACGAGCAGTACTTC
.	.	TRBV4-1	TRBJ1-1	CASSRLPGGDTEAFF	TGCGCCAGCAGCCGCCTCCCGGGCGGGGACACTGAAGCTTTCTTT
TRBD1	.	TRBV4-1	TRBJ2-5	CASGQTGAMSSETQYF	TGCGCCAGCGGACAGACAGGGGCCATGTCAAGCGAGACCCAGTACTTC
.	.	TRBV11-2	TRBJ2-7	CASSFRTNSYEQYF	TGTGCCAGCAGCTTCCGGACAAACTCCTACGAGCAGTACTTC
TRBD2	.	TRBV4-1	TRBJ2-7	CASSQPGLAGTYEQYF	TGCGCCAGCAGCCAGCCCGGACTAGCGGGAACCTACGAGCAGTACTTC
TRBD2	.	TRBV30	TRBJ2-1	CASFTSGSSGEQFF	TGTGCCTCGTTCACTAGCGGGAGCTCGGGTGAGCAGTTCTTC
.	few	TRBV5-1	TRBJ2-3	CASSLAADTQYF	TGCGCCAGCAGCTTGGCTGCAGATACGCAGTATTTT
TRBD1	.	TRBV28	TRBJ1-2	CASRPGQGANYGYTF	TGTGCCAGCAGGCCGGGACAGGGAGCTAACTATGGCTACACCTTC
.	.	TRBV7-9	TRBJ2-1	CSSSLDTGFYNEQFF	TGTTCCAGCAGCTTAGATACGGGTTTCTACAATGAGCAGTTCTTC
.	.	TRBV9	TRBJ2-6	CASSSGPSTPGANVLTF	TGTGCCAGCAGCTCAGGGCCATCCACCCCTGGGGCCAACGTCCTGACTTTC
.	.	TRBV6-5	TRBJ1-1	CASSSRVAEAFF	TGTGCCAGCAGCTCCCGGGTCGCTGAAGCTTTCTTT
.	.	TRBV10-3	TRBJ2-3	CAISSSGTDTQYF	TGTGCCATCAGTTCTAGCGGCACAGATACGCAGTATTTT
TRBD2	.	TRBV5-1	TRBJ2-5	CASSPSPRGAGETQYF	TGCGCCAGCAGCCCGTCCCCGCGGGGGGCGGGGGAGACCCAGTACTTC
TRBD2	once	TRBV7-2	TRBJ2-5	CASSSTSGPQETQYF	TGTGCCAGCAGCTCGACTAGCGGGCCTCAAGAGACCCAGTACTTC
.	.	TRBV9	TRBJ2-3	CASSTEGSTDTQYF	TGTGCCAGCAGCACCGAGGGTAGCACAGATACGCAGTATTTT
.	.	TRBV27	TRBJ2-4	CASSSKGFGSLYF	TGTGCCAGCAGTTCGAAGGGGTTTGGGTCTCTGTACTTC
TRBD1	.	TRBV5-4	TRBJ2-3	CASSADRELPDTQYF	TGTGCCAGCAGCGCCGACAGGGAATTGCCAGATACGCAGTATTTT
.	.	TRBV6-1	TRBJ2-7	CASSEAGEQYF	TGTGCCAGCAGTGAGGCGGGCGAGCAGTACTTC
.	.	TRBV18	TRBJ2-7	CASSPLSDSTYEQYF	TGTGCCAGCTCACCACTCTCAGACAGTACCTACGAGCAGTACTTC
.	.	TRBV7-2	TRBJ2-1	CASSPLGNEQFF	TGTGCCAGCAGCCCGCTAGGCAATGAGCAGTTCTTC
TRBD1	once	TRBV7-9	TRBJ2-1	CASKGQGEHNEQFF	TGTGCCAGTAAGGGACAGGGGGAACACAATGAGCAGTTCTTC
TRBD2	.	TRBV11-2	TRBJ2-1	CASSPRLAGVEEQFF	TGTGCCAGCAGCCCACGACTAGCGGGGGTGGAAGAGCAGTTCTTC